The rows below give T cell receptor beta chains drawn from one sample of a study of identical twins. TCRdb processed the 5' RACE reads anew with MiXCR; each CDR3 protein has one entry. The sample lists fewer than 350,000 distinct CDR3 sequences, approximately 8.5% occurring once. This sample also belongs to another study, concerning yellow fever vaccine responses in identical twins.

The sample consisted of memory (CD45RO+) T cells sorted from blood. These receptors were obtained from a woman between 18 and 29 years old in good health. The CDR3 runs from the conserved cysteine through the conserved F or W. Fields, in order: D gene, J gene, V gene, clone size, CDR3 protein, CDR3 DNA. The D gene is left open where the match is weak. For some rows the clone size is stated as once, few or many, or as a class when expanded; others skip it.

d_call: TRBD1; j_call: TRBJ2-1; v_call: TRBV24-1; clone_size: few; cdr3_aa: CATQGTGGSNEQFF; cdr3_nt: TGTGCCACGCAGGGGACAGGGGGGTCCAATGAGCAGTTCTTC
d_call: .; j_call: TRBJ1-4; v_call: TRBV25-1; clone_size: many; cdr3_aa: CASREDSKKLFF; cdr3_nt: TGTGCCAGCAGGGAAGACTCCAAGAAACTGTTTTTT
d_call: TRBD1; j_call: TRBJ1-4; v_call: TRBV6-1; clone_size: few; cdr3_aa: CASWIDRGNEKLFF; cdr3_nt: TGTGCCAGCTGGATAGACAGGGGGAATGAAAAACTGTTTTTT
d_call: TRBD2; j_call: TRBJ2-1; v_call: TRBV16; clone_size: many; cdr3_aa: CASSRLGGNEQFF; cdr3_nt: TGTGCCAGCAGCCGGTTGGGGGGGAATGAGCAGTTCTTC
d_call: TRBD1; j_call: TRBJ2-1; v_call: TRBV3-1; clone_size: many; cdr3_aa: CASSQENPGQTFFHNEQFF; cdr3_nt: TGTGCCAGCAGCCAAGAAAACCCGGGACAGACCTTTTTTCACAATGAGCAGTTCTTC
d_call: .; j_call: TRBJ2-7; v_call: TRBV25-1; clone_size: .; cdr3_aa: CASSLSREQYF; cdr3_nt: TGTGCCAGCAGTTTATCGAGGGAGCAGTACTTC
d_call: .; j_call: TRBJ2-5; v_call: TRBV4-1; clone_size: .; cdr3_aa: CASSQEYGKTGETQYF; cdr3_nt: TGCGCCAGCAGCCAAGAGTACGGAAAAACGGGAGAGACCCAGTACTTC
d_call: TRBD2; j_call: TRBJ2-2; v_call: TRBV5-6; clone_size: few; cdr3_aa: CASSWGLAGVFSGELFF; cdr3_nt: TGTGCCAGCAGCTGGGGACTAGCGGGAGTATTTTCCGGGGAGCTGTTTTTT
d_call: .; j_call: TRBJ2-5; v_call: TRBV12-3/TRBV12-4; clone_size: many; cdr3_aa: CASSLSYRQETQYF; cdr3_nt: TGTGCCAGCAGTTTAAGCTACAGGCAAGAGACCCAGTACTTC
d_call: .; j_call: TRBJ1-4; v_call: TRBV7-9; clone_size: few; cdr3_aa: CASSLAGRVEKLFF; cdr3_nt: TGTGCCAGCAGCTTAGCAGGCAGAGTTGAAAAACTGTTTTTT
d_call: TRBD1; j_call: TRBJ2-7; v_call: TRBV7-6; clone_size: .; cdr3_aa: CASSPLRRDRGQSSYEQYF; cdr3_nt: TGTGCCAGCAGCCCTCTGCGCCGGGACAGGGGGCAAAGTTCGTACGAGCAGTACTTC
d_call: .; j_call: TRBJ2-2; v_call: TRBV7-9; clone_size: .; cdr3_aa: CASSLFDRNTGELFF; cdr3_nt: TGTGCCAGCAGCTTATTTGACAGAAACACCGGGGAGCTGTTTTTT
d_call: TRBD1; j_call: TRBJ2-1; v_call: TRBV12-3/TRBV12-4; clone_size: .; cdr3_aa: CASSLQGVGLNEQFF; cdr3_nt: TGTGCCAGCAGTTTACAGGGGGTTGGCTTGAATGAGCAGTTCTTC
d_call: .; j_call: TRBJ2-2; v_call: TRBV6-1; clone_size: .; cdr3_aa: CASSPYTGELFF; cdr3_nt: TGTGCCAGCAGTCCCTACACCGGGGAGCTGTTTTTT
d_call: .; j_call: TRBJ1-5; v_call: TRBV19; clone_size: .; cdr3_aa: CASSPPGAGRRQPQHF; cdr3_nt: TGTGCCAGTAGTCCCCCGGGGGCAGGGCGGCGTCAGCCCCAGCATTTT
d_call: .; j_call: TRBJ2-4; v_call: TRBV11-2; clone_size: once; cdr3_aa: CASSSVRLAKNIQYF; cdr3_nt: TGTGCCAGCAGCTCAGTACGGCTAGCCAAAAACATTCAGTACTTC
d_call: .; j_call: TRBJ2-1; v_call: TRBV20-1; clone_size: many; cdr3_aa: CSAKPSGLSSYNEQFF; cdr3_nt: TGCAGTGCTAAACCCAGCGGGTTAAGCTCCTACAATGAGCAGTTCTTC
d_call: .; j_call: TRBJ1-6; v_call: TRBV10-3; clone_size: many; cdr3_aa: CAIRPGGSDNSPLHF; cdr3_nt: TGTGCCATCAGACCCGGCGGCTCGGATAATTCACCCCTCCACTTT
d_call: TRBD1; j_call: TRBJ1-5; v_call: TRBV2; clone_size: many; cdr3_aa: CASSDGTGEVQPQHF; cdr3_nt: TGTGCCAGCAGCGACGGGACAGGGGAGGTTCAGCCCCAGCATTTT
d_call: .; j_call: TRBJ2-3; v_call: TRBV5-1; clone_size: .; cdr3_aa: CASSFIGQPSTDTQYF; cdr3_nt: TGCGCCAGCAGCTTTATCGGTCAACCTAGCACAGATACGCAGTATTTT
d_call: .; j_call: TRBJ1-1; v_call: TRBV5-5; clone_size: few; cdr3_aa: CASTVRSGYTEAFF; cdr3_nt: TGTGCCAGCACAGTTAGATCAGGGTACACTGAAGCTTTCTTT
d_call: .; j_call: TRBJ1-4; v_call: TRBV4-2; clone_size: many; cdr3_aa: CASSQDPERAGITNEKLFF; cdr3_nt: TGTGCCAGCAGCCAAGATCCGGAGCGCGCCGGAATTACTAATGAAAAACTGTTTTTT
d_call: .; j_call: TRBJ2-4; v_call: TRBV12-3/TRBV12-4; clone_size: few; cdr3_aa: CASSLRENIQYF; cdr3_nt: TGTGCCAGCAGTTTAAGGGAAAACATTCAGTACTTC
d_call: .; j_call: TRBJ1-4; v_call: TRBV6-5; clone_size: .; cdr3_aa: CASSYMSRGKKDEKLFF; cdr3_nt: TGTGCCAGCAGTTACATGAGCAGGGGCAAAAAAGATGAAAAACTGTTTTTT
d_call: .; j_call: TRBJ2-1; v_call: TRBV24-1; clone_size: few; cdr3_aa: CATSDPGSSYNEQFF; cdr3_nt: TGTGCCACCAGTGACCCGGGGAGCTCCTACAATGAGCAGTTCTTC
d_call: .; j_call: TRBJ2-7; v_call: TRBV3-1; clone_size: .; cdr3_aa: CASSPAHGRGWLGEQYF; cdr3_nt: TGTGCCAGCAGCCCAGCCCATGGGCGGGGTTGGTTAGGCGAGCAGTACTTC
d_call: TRBD1; j_call: TRBJ2-1; v_call: TRBV7-9; clone_size: .; cdr3_aa: CASSLGGTANEQFF; cdr3_nt: TGTGCCAGCAGCTTAGGGGGGACAGCAAATGAGCAGTTCTTC
d_call: .; j_call: TRBJ2-7; v_call: TRBV7-9; clone_size: .; cdr3_aa: CASGPSYEQYF; cdr3_nt: TGTGCCAGCGGCCCCTCCTACGAGCAGTACTTC
d_call: .; j_call: TRBJ1-2; v_call: TRBV18; clone_size: .; cdr3_aa: CASSPGQKNYGYTF; cdr3_nt: TGTGCCAGCTCACCAGGGCAGAAGAACTATGGCTACACCTTC
d_call: .; j_call: TRBJ2-3; v_call: TRBV3-1; clone_size: many; cdr3_aa: CASSQVGASPQYF; cdr3_nt: TGTGCCAGCAGCCAAGTGGGGGCAAGTCCGCAGTATTTT
d_call: TRBD2; j_call: TRBJ2-5; v_call: TRBV5-1; clone_size: few; cdr3_aa: CASSLPSGRQETQYF; cdr3_nt: TGCGCCAGCAGCTTGCCTAGCGGGAGACAAGAGACCCAGTACTTC
d_call: .; j_call: TRBJ2-5; v_call: TRBV5-6; clone_size: many; cdr3_aa: CASSWGSETQYF; cdr3_nt: TGTGCCAGCAGCTGGGGGTCAGAGACCCAGTACTTC
d_call: .; j_call: TRBJ2-5; v_call: TRBV5-5; clone_size: .; cdr3_aa: CASSSGGVSIVETQYF; cdr3_nt: TGTGCCAGCAGCTCTGGAGGTGTCAGTATAGTGGAGACCCAGTACTTC
d_call: .; j_call: TRBJ1-2; v_call: TRBV25-1; clone_size: few; cdr3_aa: CASSESSTGYTF; cdr3_nt: TGTGCCAGCAGTGAATCAAGCACCGGCTACACCTTC
d_call: .; j_call: TRBJ1-1; v_call: TRBV6-5; clone_size: many; cdr3_aa: CASSQDPLRAEAFF; cdr3_nt: TGTGCCAGCAGCCAGGACCCTCTGAGGGCTGAAGCTTTCTTT
d_call: TRBD1; j_call: TRBJ2-3; v_call: TRBV5-1; clone_size: many; cdr3_aa: CASSREGQGAADTQYF; cdr3_nt: TGCGCCAGCAGCCGGGAGGGACAGGGGGCCGCAGATACGCAGTATTTT
d_call: TRBD1; j_call: TRBJ2-1; v_call: TRBV29-1; clone_size: few; cdr3_aa: CSDRTGSYNEQFF; cdr3_nt: TGCAGCGACCGGACAGGGTCCTACAATGAGCAGTTCTTC
d_call: .; j_call: TRBJ1-1; v_call: TRBV5-1; clone_size: many; cdr3_aa: CASSPTQALNTEAFF; cdr3_nt: TGCGCCAGCAGCCCAACCCAAGCGCTAAACACTGAAGCTTTCTTT
d_call: .; j_call: TRBJ1-3; v_call: TRBV5-6; clone_size: many; cdr3_aa: CASSFGDGVNSGNTIYF; cdr3_nt: TGTGCCAGCAGCTTTGGAGATGGTGTGAACTCTGGAAACACCATATATTTT
d_call: .; j_call: TRBJ2-2; v_call: TRBV18; clone_size: .; cdr3_aa: CASSPPRYPGELFF; cdr3_nt: TGTGCCAGCTCACCACCCCGGTATCCCGGGGAGCTGTTTTTT
d_call: TRBD1; j_call: TRBJ1-2; v_call: TRBV7-6; clone_size: few; cdr3_aa: CASSLDDRGYGYTF; cdr3_nt: TGTGCCAGCAGCTTAGATGACAGGGGCTATGGCTACACCTTC
d_call: .; j_call: TRBJ1-2; v_call: TRBV5-1; clone_size: many; cdr3_aa: CASSQDSNYGYTF; cdr3_nt: TGCGCCAGCAGCCAGGACAGTAACTATGGCTACACCTTC
d_call: .; j_call: TRBJ1-5; v_call: TRBV28; clone_size: .; cdr3_aa: CASSPLSQPQHF; cdr3_nt: TGTGCCAGCAGCCCCCTTTCCCAGCCCCAGCATTTT
d_call: TRBD1; j_call: TRBJ2-2; v_call: TRBV6-2/TRBV6-3; clone_size: .; cdr3_aa: CASSSQGVGGELFF; cdr3_nt: TGTGCCAGCAGTTCCCAGGGGGTAGGCGGGGAGCTGTTTTTT
d_call: .; j_call: TRBJ2-3; v_call: TRBV2; clone_size: few; cdr3_aa: CASGKGGVGTDTQYF; cdr3_nt: TGTGCCAGCGGAAAGGGAGGAGTCGGCACAGATACGCAGTATTTT
d_call: .; j_call: TRBJ2-1; v_call: TRBV19; clone_size: few; cdr3_aa: CASSKDNRDVGVEQFF; cdr3_nt: TGTGCCAGTAGTAAGGATAACAGGGATGTGGGCGTTGAGCAGTTCTTC
d_call: .; j_call: TRBJ1-4; v_call: TRBV29-1; clone_size: .; cdr3_aa: CSVVWGPEGKLFF; cdr3_nt: TGCAGCGTTGTGTGGGGGCCGGAGGGAAAACTGTTTTTT
d_call: .; j_call: TRBJ2-1; v_call: TRBV14; clone_size: few; cdr3_aa: CASSPPSPYNEQFF; cdr3_nt: TGTGCCAGCAGCCCCCCCTCTCCTTACAATGAGCAGTTCTTC
d_call: TRBD2; j_call: TRBJ2-1; v_call: TRBV18; clone_size: .; cdr3_aa: CASSPLTGGPLDEQFF; cdr3_nt: TGTGCCAGCTCACCACTCACGGGAGGGCCTCTTGATGAGCAGTTCTTC
d_call: .; j_call: TRBJ2-5; v_call: TRBV15; clone_size: .; cdr3_aa: CATSRDRTAPPTQYF; cdr3_nt: TGTGCCACCAGCAGAGATCGGACGGCTCCCCCAACCCAGTACTTC
d_call: .; j_call: TRBJ1-2; v_call: TRBV5-5; clone_size: .; cdr3_aa: CASSLTRSYGYTF; cdr3_nt: TGTGCCAGCAGCTTGACCAGGTCCTATGGCTACACCTTC
d_call: .; j_call: TRBJ2-3; v_call: TRBV10-3; clone_size: .; cdr3_aa: CAISVASAPTDTQYF; cdr3_nt: TGTGCCATCAGTGTGGCTAGCGCCCCCACAGATACGCAGTATTTT
d_call: .; j_call: TRBJ2-1; v_call: TRBV5-1; clone_size: few; cdr3_aa: CASRQTGGGYNEQFF; cdr3_nt: TGCGCCAGCAGGCAAACAGGGGGGGGGTACAATGAGCAGTTCTTC
d_call: TRBD2; j_call: TRBJ2-5; v_call: TRBV28; clone_size: few; cdr3_aa: CASSPLAGWSETQYF; cdr3_nt: TGTGCCAGCAGTCCCCTAGCGGGGTGGTCGGAGACCCAGTACTTC
d_call: .; j_call: TRBJ2-7; v_call: TRBV28; clone_size: few; cdr3_aa: CASSSGQHEQYF; cdr3_nt: TGTGCCAGCAGTTCAGGACAGCACGAGCAGTACTTC
d_call: TRBD1; j_call: TRBJ2-1; v_call: TRBV10-3; clone_size: many; cdr3_aa: CAISVRPGQGAYNEQFF; cdr3_nt: TGTGCCATCAGTGTTAGACCGGGACAGGGGGCTTACAATGAGCAGTTCTTC
d_call: TRBD2; j_call: TRBJ2-1; v_call: TRBV2; clone_size: .; cdr3_aa: CASRRGTSGESEQFF; cdr3_nt: TGTGCCAGCAGAAGAGGGACCAGCGGGGAAAGTGAGCAGTTCTTC
d_call: .; j_call: TRBJ2-3; v_call: TRBV2; clone_size: .; cdr3_aa: CASSEQELRTDTQYF; cdr3_nt: TGTGCCAGCAGCGAACAGGAGCTGCGCACAGATACGCAGTATTTT
d_call: TRBD2; j_call: TRBJ2-7; v_call: TRBV5-1; clone_size: many; cdr3_aa: CASREGSYEQYF; cdr3_nt: TGCGCCAGCCGGGAGGGGTCCTACGAGCAGTACTTC